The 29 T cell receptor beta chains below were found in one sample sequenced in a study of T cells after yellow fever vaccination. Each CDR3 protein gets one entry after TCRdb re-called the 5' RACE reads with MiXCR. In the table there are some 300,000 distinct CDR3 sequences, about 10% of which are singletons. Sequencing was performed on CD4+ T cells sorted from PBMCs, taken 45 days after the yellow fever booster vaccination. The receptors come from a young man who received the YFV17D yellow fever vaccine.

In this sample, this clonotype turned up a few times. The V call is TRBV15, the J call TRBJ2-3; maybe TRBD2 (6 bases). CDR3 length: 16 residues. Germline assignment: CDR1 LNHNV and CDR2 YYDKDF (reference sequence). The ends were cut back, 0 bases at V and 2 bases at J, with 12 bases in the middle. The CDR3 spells CATSRDIGSVTDTQYF. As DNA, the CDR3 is TGTGCCACCAGCAGAGATATCGGGAGTGTCACAGATACGCAGTATTTT.

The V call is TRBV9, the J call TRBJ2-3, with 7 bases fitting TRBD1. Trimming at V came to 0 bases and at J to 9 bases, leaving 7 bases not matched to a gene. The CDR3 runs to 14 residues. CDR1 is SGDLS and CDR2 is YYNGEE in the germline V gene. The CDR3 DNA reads TGTGCCAGCAGCGTAGAGTGGACAGGCCAAACGCAGTATTTT. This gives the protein CASSVEWTGQTQYF.

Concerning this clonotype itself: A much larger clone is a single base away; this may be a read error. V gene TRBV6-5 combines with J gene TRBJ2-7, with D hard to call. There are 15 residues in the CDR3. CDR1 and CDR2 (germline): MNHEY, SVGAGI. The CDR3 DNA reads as TGTGCCAGCAGGTCTAGTGGAGTGTTTGGGTACGAGCAGAACGTC. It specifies CASRSSGVFGYEQNV.

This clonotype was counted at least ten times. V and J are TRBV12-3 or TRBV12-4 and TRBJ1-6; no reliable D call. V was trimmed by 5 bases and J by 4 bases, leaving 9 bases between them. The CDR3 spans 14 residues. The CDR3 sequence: CASSPTGYNSPLHF. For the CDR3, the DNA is TGTGCCAGCAGTCCTACCGGGTATAATTCACCCCTCCACTTT.

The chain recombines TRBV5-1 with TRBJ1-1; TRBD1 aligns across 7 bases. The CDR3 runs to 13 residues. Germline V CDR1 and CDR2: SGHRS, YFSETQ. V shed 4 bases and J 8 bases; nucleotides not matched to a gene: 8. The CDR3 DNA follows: TGCGCCAGCAGCCCGGGACAGCCGGAGGAAGCTTTCTTT. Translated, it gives CASSPGQPEEAFF.

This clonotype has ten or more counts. The CDR3 DNA reads TGTGCCAGCAGTGCCCCCATGGGGGCCCAGTACTTC. Amino acids: CASSAPMGAQYF. The chain carries TRBV12-3 or TRBV12-4 and TRBJ2-5, with D possibly being TRBD1 or TRBD2 (5 bases each). This CDR3 region has 12 residues. The V end lost 5 bases, the J end lost 9 bases, and 13 bases lay between the germline ends.

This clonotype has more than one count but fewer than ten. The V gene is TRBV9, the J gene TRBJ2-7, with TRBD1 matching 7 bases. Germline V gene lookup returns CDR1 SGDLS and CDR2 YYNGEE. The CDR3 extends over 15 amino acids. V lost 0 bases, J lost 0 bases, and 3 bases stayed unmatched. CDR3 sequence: CASSVGGTASYEQYF. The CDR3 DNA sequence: TGTGCCAGCAGCGTAGGAGGGACAGCCTCCTACGAGCAGTACTTC. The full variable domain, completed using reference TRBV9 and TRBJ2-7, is DSGVTQTPKHLITATGQRVTLRCSPRSGDLSVYWYQQSLDQGLQFLIQYYNGEERAKGNILERFSAQQFPDLHSELNLSSLELGDSALYFCASSVGGTASYEQYFGPGTRLTVT.

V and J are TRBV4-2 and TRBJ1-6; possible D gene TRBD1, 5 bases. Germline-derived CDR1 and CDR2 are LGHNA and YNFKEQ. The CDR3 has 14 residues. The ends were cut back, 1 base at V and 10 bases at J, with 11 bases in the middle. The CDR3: CASSQGGVGSPLHF. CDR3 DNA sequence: TGTGCCAGCAGCCAAGGAGGGGTAGGCTCACCCCTCCACTTT.

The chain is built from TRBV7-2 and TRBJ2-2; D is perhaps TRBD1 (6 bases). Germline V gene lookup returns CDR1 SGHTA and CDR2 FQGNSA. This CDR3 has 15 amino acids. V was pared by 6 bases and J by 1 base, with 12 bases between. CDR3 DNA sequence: TGTGCCAGCAGGACGGGACATATGAACACCGGGGAGCTGTTTTTT. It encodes CASRTGHMNTGELFF.

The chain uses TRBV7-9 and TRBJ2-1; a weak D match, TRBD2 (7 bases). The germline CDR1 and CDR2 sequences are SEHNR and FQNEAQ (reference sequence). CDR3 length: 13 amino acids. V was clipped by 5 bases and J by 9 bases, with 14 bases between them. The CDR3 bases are TGTGCCAGCAGCCTAGGGGGGGGCAGTGAGCAGTTCTTC. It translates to CASSLGGGSEQFF.

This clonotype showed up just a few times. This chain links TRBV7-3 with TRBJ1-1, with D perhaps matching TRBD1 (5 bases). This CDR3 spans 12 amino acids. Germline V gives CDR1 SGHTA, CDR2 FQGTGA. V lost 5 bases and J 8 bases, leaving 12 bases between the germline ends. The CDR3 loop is CASSLVRTEAFF. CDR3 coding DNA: TGTGCCAGCAGCCTCGTGAGGACAGAAGCTTTCTTT.

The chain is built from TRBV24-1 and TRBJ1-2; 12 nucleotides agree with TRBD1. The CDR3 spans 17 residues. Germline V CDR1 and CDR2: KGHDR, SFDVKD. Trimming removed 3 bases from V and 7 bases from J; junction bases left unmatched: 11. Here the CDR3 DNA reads TGTGCCACCAGTGATCGAGTGTCCGGGACAGGGGGCATTGGCTACACCTTC. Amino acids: CATSDRVSGTGGIGYTF.

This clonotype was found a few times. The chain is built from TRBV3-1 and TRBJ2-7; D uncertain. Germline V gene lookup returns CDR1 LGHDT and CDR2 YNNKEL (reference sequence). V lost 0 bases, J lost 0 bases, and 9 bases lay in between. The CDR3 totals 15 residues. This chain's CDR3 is CASSQDPGSSYEQYF. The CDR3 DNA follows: TGTGCCAGCAGCCAAGATCCGGGTAGCTCCTACGAGCAGTACTTC.

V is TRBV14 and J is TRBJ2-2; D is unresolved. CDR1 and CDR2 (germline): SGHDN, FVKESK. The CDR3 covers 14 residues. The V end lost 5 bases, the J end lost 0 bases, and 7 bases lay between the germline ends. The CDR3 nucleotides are TGTGCCAGCAGCAGCACACCGAACACCGGGGAGCTGTTTTTT. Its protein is CASSSTPNTGELFF.

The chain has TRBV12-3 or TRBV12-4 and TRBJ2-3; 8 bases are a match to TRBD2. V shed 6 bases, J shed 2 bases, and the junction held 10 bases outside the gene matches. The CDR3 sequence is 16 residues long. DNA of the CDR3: TGTGCCAGCAGGCCTCCGGGACTAGGGCCCACAGATACGCAGTATTTT. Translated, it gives CASRPPGLGPTDTQYF.

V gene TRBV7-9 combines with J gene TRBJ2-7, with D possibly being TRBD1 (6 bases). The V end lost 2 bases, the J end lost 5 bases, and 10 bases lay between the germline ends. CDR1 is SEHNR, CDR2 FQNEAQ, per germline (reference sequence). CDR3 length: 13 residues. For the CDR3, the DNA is TGTGCCAGCAGCTTATTAGGGGGTCACGAGCAGTACTTC. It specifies CASSLLGGHEQYF.

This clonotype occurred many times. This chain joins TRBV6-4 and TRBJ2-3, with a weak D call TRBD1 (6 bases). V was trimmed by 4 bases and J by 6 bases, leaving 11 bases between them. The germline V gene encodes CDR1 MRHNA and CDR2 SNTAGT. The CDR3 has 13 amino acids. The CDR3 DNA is TGTGCCAGCAGTGTACAGGGTGGGGATACGCAGTATTTT. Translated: CASSVQGGDTQYF.

CDR3: CASSSGQGNEKLFF. DNA for the CDR3: TGTGCCAGCAGCTCGGGACAGGGCAATGAAAAACTGTTTTTT. The rearrangement links TRBV7-9 to TRBJ1-4, with TRBD1 matching 9 bases. Per the germline V gene, CDR1 is SEHNR and CDR2 is FQNEAQ (reference sequence). The CDR3 loop spans 14 amino acids. The V and J ends lost 4 bases and 5 bases, in that order; junction bases with no gene match: 2. Together with reference TRBV7-9 and TRBJ1-4, the CDR3 gives the full variable domain: DTGVSQNPRHKITKRGQNVTFRCDPISEHNRLYWYRQTLGQGPEFLTYFQNEAQLEKSRLLSDRFSAERPKGSFSTLEIQRTEQGDSAMYLCASSSGQGNEKLFFGSGTQLSVL.

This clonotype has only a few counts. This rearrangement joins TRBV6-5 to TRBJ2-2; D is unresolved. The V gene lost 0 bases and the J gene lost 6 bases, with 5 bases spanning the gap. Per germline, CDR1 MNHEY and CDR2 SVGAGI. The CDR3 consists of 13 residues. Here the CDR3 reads CASSYSPPGELFF. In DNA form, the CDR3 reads TGTGCCAGCAGTTACTCGCCTCCCGGGGAGCTGTTTTTT.

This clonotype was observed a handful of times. This CDR3 reads CATSSRDGEKLFF. The CDR3 nucleotides are TGTGCCACCAGCAGCCGGGACGGGGAAAAACTGTTTTTT. This chain joins TRBV15 and TRBJ1-4, with TRBD1 as a possible D gene (5 bases). This CDR3 contains 13 residues. Germline CDR1 is LNHNV and CDR2 is YYDKDF (reference sequence). The ends were cut back, 3 bases at V and 8 bases at J, with 10 bases in the middle.

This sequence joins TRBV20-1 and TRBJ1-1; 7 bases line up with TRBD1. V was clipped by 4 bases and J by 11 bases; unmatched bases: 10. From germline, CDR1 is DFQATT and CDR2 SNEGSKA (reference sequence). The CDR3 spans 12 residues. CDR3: CSANTGVRAAFF. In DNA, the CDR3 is TGCAGTGCTAACACAGGGGTGAGGGCCGCTTTCTTT.

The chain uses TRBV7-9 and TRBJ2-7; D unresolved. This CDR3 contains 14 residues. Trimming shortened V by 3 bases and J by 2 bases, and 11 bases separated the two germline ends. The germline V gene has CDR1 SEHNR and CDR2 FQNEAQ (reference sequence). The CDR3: CASSFGRGTYEQYV. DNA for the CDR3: TGTGCCAGCAGCTTCGGGCGAGGCACCTACGAGCAGTACGTC.

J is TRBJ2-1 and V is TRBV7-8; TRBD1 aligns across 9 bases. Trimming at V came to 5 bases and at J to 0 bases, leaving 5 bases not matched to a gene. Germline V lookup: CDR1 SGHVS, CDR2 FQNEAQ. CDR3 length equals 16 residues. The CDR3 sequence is CASSTLTGGSYNEQFF. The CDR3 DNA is TGTGCCAGCAGCACACTGACAGGGGGCTCCTACAATGAGCAGTTCTTC.

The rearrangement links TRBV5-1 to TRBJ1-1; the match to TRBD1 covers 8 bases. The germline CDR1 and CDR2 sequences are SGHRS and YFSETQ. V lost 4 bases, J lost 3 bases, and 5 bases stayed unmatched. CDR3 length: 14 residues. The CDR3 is CASSPGQEDTEAFF. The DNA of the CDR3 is TGCGCCAGCAGCCCGGGACAGGAAGACACTGAAGCTTTCTTT.

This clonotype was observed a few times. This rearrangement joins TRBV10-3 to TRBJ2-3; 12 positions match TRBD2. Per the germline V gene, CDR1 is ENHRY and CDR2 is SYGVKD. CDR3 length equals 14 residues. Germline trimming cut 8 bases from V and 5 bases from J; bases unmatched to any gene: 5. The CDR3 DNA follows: TGTGCCATCCCTAGCGGGGGGGCGGAAGATACGCAGTATTTT. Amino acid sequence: CAIPSGGAEDTQYF.

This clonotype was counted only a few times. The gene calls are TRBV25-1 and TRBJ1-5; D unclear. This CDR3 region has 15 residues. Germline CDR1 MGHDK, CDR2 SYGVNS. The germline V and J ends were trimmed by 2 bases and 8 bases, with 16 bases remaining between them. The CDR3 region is CASSEEVRGIEPQHF. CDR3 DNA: TGTGCCAGCAGTGAAGAGGTGCGCGGAATCGAGCCCCAGCATTTT. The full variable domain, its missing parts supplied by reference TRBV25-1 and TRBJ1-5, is EADIYQTPRYLVIGTGKKITLECSQTMGHDKMYWYQQDPGMELHLIHYSYGVNSTEKGDLSSESTVSRIRTEHFPLTLESARPSHTSQYLCASSEEVRGIEPQHFGDGTRLSIL.

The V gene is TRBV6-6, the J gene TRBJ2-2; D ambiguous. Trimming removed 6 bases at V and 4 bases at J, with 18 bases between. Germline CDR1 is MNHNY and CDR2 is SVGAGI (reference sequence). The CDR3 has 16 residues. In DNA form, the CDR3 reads TGTGCCAGCAGACAATATGGAGACTCGCCCACCGGGGAGCTGTTTTTT. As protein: CASRQYGDSPTGELFF.

This CDR3 reads CASSLVSLFTEAFF. In nucleotides, the CDR3 is TGTGCCAGCAGCTTAGTCTCCTTGTTCACTGAAGCTTTCTTT. The chain has TRBV11-2 and TRBJ1-1; D not certain. Germline loops: CDR1 SGHAT, CDR2 FQNNGV. The CDR3 runs to 14 residues. Between the trimmed V and J ends, which lost 1 base and 4 bases, there was a span of 10 bases.

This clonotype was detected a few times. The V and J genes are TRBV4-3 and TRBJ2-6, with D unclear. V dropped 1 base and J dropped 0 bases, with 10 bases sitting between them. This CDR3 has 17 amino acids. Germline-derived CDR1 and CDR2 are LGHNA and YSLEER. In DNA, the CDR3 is TGCGCCAGCAGCCAAGTAGTCCAGAGCTCTGGGGCCAACGTCCTGACTTTC. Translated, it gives CASSQVVQSSGANVLTF.